This T cell receptor (beta chain) was sequenced during a study of T cells in Graves' hyperthyroidism and ophthalmopathy. Used for diagnoses were clinical symptoms, serum thyroxine and TRAb, thyroid ultrasound and orbital computed tomography. Germline V lookup: CDR1 MDHEN, CDR2 SYDVKM. This CDR3 spans 16 amino acids. Trimming took off 6 bases at V and 1 base at J, with 17 bases between the two ends. This clonotype was picked up many times. Antigen specificity is unknown. Amplification targeted TCR beta CDR3 regions from RNA transcripts. HTBI primers were employed in a first-round RT-PCR of the TCR CDR3. TCRdb redid the calling of the multiplex PCR reads with MiXCR, one entry per CDR3 protein. The sample yields hundreds of thousands of distinct CDR3 sequences, roughly 13% seen once. Study findings and constraints: Blood samples included most of the expanded thyroid clonotypes exceeding 0.001. A 13 V-J signature model discriminated ophthalmopathy versus stable hyperthyroidism.

Input material: blood. The rearrangement links TRBV28 to TRBJ2-3; no reliable D call. The receptor was isolated from a young woman with Graves' hyperthyroidism. In nucleotides, the CDR3 is TGTGCCAGCAGCCTCCTGTCTACGACGGGCACAGATACGCAGTATTTT. This sequence encodes CASSLLSTTGTDTQYF. The complete variable domain, with remaining parts taken from reference TRBV28 and TRBJ2-3, reads DVKVTQSSRYLVKRTGEKVFLECVQDMDHENMFWYRQDPGLGLRLIYFSYDVKMKEKGDIPEGYSVSREKKERFSLILESASTNQTSMYLCASSLLSTTGTDTQYFGPGTRLTVL.